This TCR beta chain was identified in a study of glioma-infiltrating T cells. Broader study findings: Gliomas, especially low-grade, showed above-expected tissue-blood divergence; non-neoplastic patients showed below. Tissue and blood shared very few CDR3 sequences.

Using RNA template, CDR3s of TCR alpha and beta were amplified with iRepertoire arm-PCR. For one-step reverse transcription and amplification, about 85-400 ng of tissue mRNA or PBMC total RNA was used. One entry per CDR3 protein, called by TCRdb with MiXCR from the multiplex PCR reads. The table shows approximately 110,000 distinct CDR3 sequences, with about 25% occurring only once. This clonotype has a count of ten or more. Its antigen remains unidentified. The sequencing sample was made of glioma tissue, nonneoplastic brain tissue, or PBMCs (not recorded which). The TCR sequence derives from a human donor with low-grade glioma or glioblastoma, undergoing nonglioma brain surgery, or in good health (not recorded which).

CDR3 sequence reads: CASSLRQVDTEAFF. DNA for the CDR3: TGTGCCAGCAGTTTAAGGCAGGTCGACACTGAAGCTTTCTTT. The chain couples TRBV12-3 or TRBV12-4 to TRBJ1-1; D is undetermined. The CDR3 runs 14 residues. Trimming shortened V by 2 bases and J by 3 bases, and 10 bases separated the two germline ends.